Sequencing of this T cell receptor beta chain was carried out in a study of Ad26.COV2.S vaccination and SARS-CoV-2 variants. Overall study: A participant enrolled in the COV1001 Ad26.COV2.S trial arm provided the sample.

Repertoires were generated with immunoSEQ multiplex PCR, while TCRdb's copy carries only in-frame clones and drops some. Among some 300,000 clones, roughly 80% were seen once, and the ten largest hold 2.1%. Treatment given: some 19 received Ad26.COV2.S at low or high dose, single or two shots; roughly five received placebo; per-sample allocation not given. Day 63 after the first vaccine or placebo injection was the time point for sampling. In its sample, this clone was seen once. Its cognate antigen is unknown. The study, taken as a whole, reports: People given the vaccine had a wider spike-specific TCR breadth than placebo recipients did.

The clonotype comes from a person aged 18 to 65 who received the Ad26.COV2.S COVID-19 vaccine or a placebo. The starting material was peripheral blood, obtained in a trial of Ad26.COV2.S vaccine versus placebo.

The CDR3 region has the DNA TGTGCCAGCAGCGCCCGAGGGGGCTTTACCGGGGAGCTGTTTTTT. Protein: CASSARGGFTGELFF. V gene TRBV7-9 combines with J gene TRBJ2-2, with TRBD1 matching over 7 bases. The CDR3 spans 15 residues. The germline V gene has CDR1 SEHNR and CDR2 FQNEAQ (reference sequence). V gave up 5 bases and J gave up 5 bases; unmatched junction bases: 8.